This T cell receptor (beta chain) was sequenced for a study of T cells after yellow fever vaccination. TCRdb called the 5' RACE reads again in MiXCR, with one record for every CDR3 protein. The sample contains about 220,000 distinct CDR3 sequences, approximately 3.3% of which appear only once. The CDR3 is 11 amino acids. V lost 6 bases and J lost 5, with 2 bases in between. Germline CDR1 is SGHTA and CDR2 is FQGNSA. The chain links TRBV7-2 to TRBJ1-6; the D is unclear. The source is a man younger than 30 who received the YFV17D yellow fever vaccine. Sequences were derived from CD4+ T cells sorted from PBMCs, sampled 10 days after the yellow fever booster vaccination. In nucleotides, the CDR3 is TGTGCCAGCAGTAATAATTCACCCCTCCACTTT. Its protein is CASSNNSPLHF.